The source of this T cell receptor beta chain is a study of PD-1 blockade in classical Hodgkin lymphoma. Study conclusions and caveats: Healthy donors were reported to have higher baseline TCR diversity than newly diagnosed patients. The study found that TCR diversity rose significantly by C4D1 in CD4+ but not CD8+ cells.

As regards this clone: Its antigen is still unknown.

V shed 6 bases, J shed 0 bases, and the junction held 6 bases outside the gene matches. CDR1 MNHEY and CDR2 SMNVEV come from the germline V gene (reference sequence). The CDR3 extends over 15 amino acids. This table comes from immunoSEQ multiplex PCR, and its TCRdb copy is limited to in-frame clones, with some not included. The sample contains about 20,000 clones, over 60% of which appear only once. Time point meaning: cycle 4 day 1 (C4D1), after more than five weeks of nivolumab. Patients all relapsed after autologous stem cell transplantation, and there was variation in brentuximab vedotin exposure. Progressive disease, partial response or complete response was each patient's best response.

Sequences were derived from peripheral blood mononuclear cells (PBMCs), sampled before the fourth cycle of nivolumab. The genes are TRBV27 and TRBJ1-2; 8 bases align to TRBD1. The source of this sequence is a human donor with classical Hodgkin lymphoma. The CDR3 protein is CASRTGQGPNYGYTF. DNA for the CDR3: TGTGCCAGCAGAACTGGACAGGGCCCTAACTATGGCTACACCTTC.